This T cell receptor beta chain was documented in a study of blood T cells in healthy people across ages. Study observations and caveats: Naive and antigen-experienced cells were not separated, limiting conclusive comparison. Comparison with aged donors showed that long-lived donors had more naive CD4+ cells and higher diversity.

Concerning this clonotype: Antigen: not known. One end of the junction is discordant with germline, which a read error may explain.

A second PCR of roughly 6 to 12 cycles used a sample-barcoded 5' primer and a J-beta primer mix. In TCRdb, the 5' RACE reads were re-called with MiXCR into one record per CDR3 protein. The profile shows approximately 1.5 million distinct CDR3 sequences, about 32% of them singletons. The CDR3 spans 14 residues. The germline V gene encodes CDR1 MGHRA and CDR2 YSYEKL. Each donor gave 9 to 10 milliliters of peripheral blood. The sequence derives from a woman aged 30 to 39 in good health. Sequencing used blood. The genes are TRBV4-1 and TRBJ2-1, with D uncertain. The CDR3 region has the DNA TGCACCAGCAGCCAAGGCGGTCTACAAGGGGAGCAGTTCTTC. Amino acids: CTSSQGGLQGEQFF.